This T cell receptor beta chain is from a study of cytomegalovirus exposure and HLA in healthy donors. Study in general: The study's early data release held roughly 91 million unique TCRs from HLA-typed donors. Broader study findings: Near-uniform donor sequencing depth was presumed by presence/absence analyses.

Amplification used 60 Vbeta primers and 13 Jbeta primers. Assay used: immunoSEQ multiplex PCR; TCRdb lists only in-frame clones, some missing. The sample shows under 150,000 clones, roughly 76% of them seen only once. This clone has a single count. Its cognate antigen is unknown. With 5 bases removed from V and 0 bases from J, the gap between germline ends came to 13 bases. CDR1 and CDR2 from the germline V gene are SGHAT and FQNNGV. CDR3 length: 16 amino acids. This TCR was recovered from a human donor in good health. The chain employs TRBV11-2 and TRBJ1-4, with a tentative D call TRBD1 (6 bases). Material: PBMCs. For the CDR3, the DNA is TGTGCCAGCAGCATAGGACAGATCACAACTAATGAAAAACTGTTTTTT. This encodes CASSIGQITTNEKLFF.